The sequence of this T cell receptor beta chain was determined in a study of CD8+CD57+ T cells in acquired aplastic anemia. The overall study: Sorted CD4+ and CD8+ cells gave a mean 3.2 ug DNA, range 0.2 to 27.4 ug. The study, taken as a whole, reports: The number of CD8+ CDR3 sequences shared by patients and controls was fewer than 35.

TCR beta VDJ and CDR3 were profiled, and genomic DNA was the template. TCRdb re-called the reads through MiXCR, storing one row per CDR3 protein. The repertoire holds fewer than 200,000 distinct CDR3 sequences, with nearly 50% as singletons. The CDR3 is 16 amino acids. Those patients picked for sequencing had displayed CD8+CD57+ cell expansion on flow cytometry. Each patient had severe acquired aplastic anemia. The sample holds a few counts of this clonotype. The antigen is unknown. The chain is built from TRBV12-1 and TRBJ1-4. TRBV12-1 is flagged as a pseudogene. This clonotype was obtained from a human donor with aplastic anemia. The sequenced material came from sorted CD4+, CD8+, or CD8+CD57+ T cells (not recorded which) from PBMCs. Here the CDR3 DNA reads TGTGCCAGCAGCTCGATGACTCTGGCCTATAATGAAAAACTGTTTTTT. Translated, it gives CASSSMTLAYNEKLFF.